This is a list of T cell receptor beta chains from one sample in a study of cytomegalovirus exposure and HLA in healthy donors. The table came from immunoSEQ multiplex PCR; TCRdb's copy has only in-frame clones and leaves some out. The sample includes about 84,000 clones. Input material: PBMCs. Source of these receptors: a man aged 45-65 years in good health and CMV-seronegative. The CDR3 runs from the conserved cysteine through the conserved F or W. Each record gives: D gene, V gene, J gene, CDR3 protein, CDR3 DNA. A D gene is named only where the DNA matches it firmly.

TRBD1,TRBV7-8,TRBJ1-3,CASSRDRGHSSGNTIYF,TGTGCCAGCAGCCGGGACAGGGGACACTCGTCTGGAAACACCATATATTTT
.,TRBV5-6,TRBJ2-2,CASWASTLLGGELFF,TGTGCCAGCTGGGCTAGCACTCTGCTGGGCGGGGAGCTGTTTTTT
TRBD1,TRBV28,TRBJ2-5,CASSSPTTGPQETQYF,TGTGCCAGCAGTTCACCAACGACAGGGCCGCAAGAGACCCAGTACTTC
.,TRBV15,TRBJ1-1,CATSREKGVNTEAFF,TGTGCCACCAGCAGAGAAAAGGGGGTGAACACTGAAGCTTTCTTT
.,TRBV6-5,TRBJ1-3,CASSYGSGGNTIYF,TGTGCCAGCAGTTACGGATCGGGTGGAAACACCATATATTTT
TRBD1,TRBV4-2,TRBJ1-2,CASSQEAIPGQGATNYGYTF,TGTGCCAGCAGCCAAGAGGCGATACCGGGACAGGGGGCGACTAACTATGGCTACACCTTC
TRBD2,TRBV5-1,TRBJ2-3,CASSLLAGEDTQYF,TGCGCCAGCAGCTTACTAGCGGGGGAAGATACGCAGTATTTT
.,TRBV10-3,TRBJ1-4,CAIRDPGDEKLFF,TGTGCCATCAGAGACCCTGGAGATGAAAAACTGTTTTTT
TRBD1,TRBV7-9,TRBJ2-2,CANGDRLNTGELFF,TGTGCCAACGGGGACAGGTTGAACACCGGGGAGCTGTTTTTT
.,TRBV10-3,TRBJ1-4,CAISGQTNEKLFF,TGTGCCATCTCGGGACAAACTAATGAAAAACTGTTTTTT
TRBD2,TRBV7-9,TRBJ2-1,CASSSISGGAYNEQFF,TGTGCCAGCAGCTCTATTAGCGGGGGTGCCTACAATGAGCAGTTCTTC
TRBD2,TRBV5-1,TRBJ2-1,CASSLVVAGGGYNEQFF,TGCGCCAGCAGCTTGGTCGTAGCGGGGGGGGGATACAATGAGCAGTTCTTC
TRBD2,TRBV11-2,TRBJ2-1,CASSLAGGNEQFF,TGTGCCAGCAGCTTAGCGGGGGGCAATGAGCAGTTCTTC
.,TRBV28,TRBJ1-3,CASSDIRSGNTIYF,TGTGCCAGCAGTGACATAAGGTCTGGAAACACCATATATTTT
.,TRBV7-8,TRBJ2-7,CASSAIHRDEQYF,TGTGCCAGCAGCGCCATACATCGGGACGAGCAGTACTTC
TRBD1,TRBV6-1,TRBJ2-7,CASTPTGPSSYEQYF,TGTGCCAGCACTCCGACAGGGCCTAGCTCCTACGAGCAGTACTTC
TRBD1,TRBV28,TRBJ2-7,CASSLSGRAAGGEQYF,TGTGCCAGCAGTTTATCAGGGCGGGCGGCAGGGGGCGAGCAGTACTTC
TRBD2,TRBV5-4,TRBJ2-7,CASSLWTSGGYEQYF,TGTGCCAGCAGCTTGTGGACTAGCGGGGGATACGAGCAGTACTTC
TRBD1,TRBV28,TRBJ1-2,CASSLRSPGQPNYGYTF,TGTGCCAGCAGTTTACGAAGCCCGGGACAGCCTAACTATGGCTACACCTTC
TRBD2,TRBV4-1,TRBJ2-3,CASSSRLAGGLSTSTDTQYF,TGCGCCAGCAGCTCCCGACTAGCGGGGGGGCTCAGTACTAGCACAGATACGCAGTATTTT
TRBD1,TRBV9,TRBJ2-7,CASSVAGTTGTGGYEQYF,TGTGCCAGCAGCGTAGCCGGGACAACCGGGACAGGGGGCTACGAGCAGTACTTC
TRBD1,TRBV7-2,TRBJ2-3,CASSEGGGPQYF,TGTGCCAGCAGTGAAGGGGGCGGTCCGCAGTATTTT
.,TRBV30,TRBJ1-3,CAWRASGQGNTIYF,TGTGCCTGGAGGGCGTCCGGACAGGGAAACACCATATATTTT
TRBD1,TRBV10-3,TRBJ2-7,CAITPRQGAPYEQYF,TGTGCCATCACCCCGCGGCAGGGGGCTCCCTACGAGCAGTACTTC
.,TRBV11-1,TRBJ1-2,CASSHGVPAYGYTF,TGTGCCAGCAGCCACGGGGTCCCGGCCTATGGCTACACCTTC
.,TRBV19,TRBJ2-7,CASSAPGQSTYEQYF,TGTGCCAGTAGTGCACCGGGACAATCTACCTACGAGCAGTACTTC
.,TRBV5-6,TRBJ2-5,CASRLGGGRETQYF,TGTGCCAGCAGGCTAGGGGGGGGCCGGGAGACCCAGTACTTC
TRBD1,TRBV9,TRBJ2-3,CASSAGTVSVDTQYF,TGTGCCAGCAGCGCCGGGACAGTAAGTGTGGATACGCAGTATTTT
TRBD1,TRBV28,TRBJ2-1,CASSVSGQVRDEQFF,TGTGCCAGCAGTGTCTCGGGACAGGTTCGGGATGAGCAGTTCTTC
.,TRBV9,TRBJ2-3,CASSPGASNGDTQYF,TGTGCCAGCAGCCCAGGGGCTAGCAATGGAGATACGCAGTATTTT
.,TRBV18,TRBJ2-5,CASSPPRETQYF,TGTGCCAGCTCACCACCGAGAGAGACCCAGTACTTC
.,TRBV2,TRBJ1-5,CASSEARQPQHF,TGTGCCAGCAGTGAAGCGCGTCAGCCCCAGCATTTT
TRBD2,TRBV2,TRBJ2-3,CASNAGTTADTQYF,TGTGCCAGCAATGCCGGGACTACAGCAGATACGCAGTATTTT
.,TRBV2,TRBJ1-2,CASSVTDGGYTF,TGTGCCAGCAGTGTTACAGATGGTGGCTACACCTTC
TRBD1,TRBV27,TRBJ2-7,CASTKHGTGAYEQYF,TGTGCCAGCACGAAGCACGGGACAGGGGCCTACGAGCAGTACTTC
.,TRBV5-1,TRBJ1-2,CASSPGGSSDGYTF,TGCGCCAGCAGCCCGGGGGGCAGCAGTGATGGCTACACCTTC
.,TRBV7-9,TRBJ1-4,CASSPRWEKLFF,TGTGCCAGCAGCCCCAGATGGGAAAAACTGTTTTTT
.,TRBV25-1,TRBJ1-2,CASSKQGPAYGYTF,TGTGCCAGCAGTAAACAGGGACCAGCCTATGGCTACACCTTC
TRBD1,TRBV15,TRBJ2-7,CATSSIDRVEEQYF,TGTGCCACCAGCAGCATAGACAGGGTAGAAGAGCAGTACTTC
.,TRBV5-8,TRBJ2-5,CASSYTTAAEETQYF,TGTGCCAGCAGCTACACAACAGCAGCCGAAGAGACCCAGTACTTC
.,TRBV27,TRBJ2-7,CASRDVLAAQGRDEQYF,TGTGCCAGCAGAGACGTCTTAGCGGCCCAAGGTAGGGACGAGCAGTACTTC
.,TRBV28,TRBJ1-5,CASSLGGGIDRQPQHF,TGTGCCAGCAGTTTGGGGGGGGGCATAGACCGGCAGCCCCAGCATTTT
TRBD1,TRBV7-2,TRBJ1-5,CASSLATGGWNQPQHF,TGTGCCAGCAGCTTAGCGACAGGGGGCTGGAATCAGCCCCAGCATTTT
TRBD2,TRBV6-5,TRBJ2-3,CASRQYSGGATQYF,TGTGCCAGCAGGCAATATAGCGGGGGGGCAACGCAGTATTTT
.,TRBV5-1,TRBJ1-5,CASSLDSYSNQPQHF,TGCGCCAGCAGTTTGGATTCCTATAGCAATCAGCCCCAGCATTTT
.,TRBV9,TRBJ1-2,CASSVGPPHRVAGYTF,TGTGCCAGCAGCGTAGGGCCCCCTCACAGGGTGGCTGGCTACACCTTC
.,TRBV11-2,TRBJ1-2,CASRVTGTLGGYTF,TGTGCCAGCAGGGTGACAGGAACTTTGGGCGGCTACACCTTC
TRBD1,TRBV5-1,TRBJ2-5,CASSQGQGETQYF,TGCGCCAGCAGCCAAGGACAGGGAGAGACCCAGTACTTC
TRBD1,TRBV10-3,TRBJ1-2,CAISDPTGGETFYGYTF,TGTGCCATCAGTGACCCGACAGGGGGCGAAACTTTCTATGGCTACACCTTC
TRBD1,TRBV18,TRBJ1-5,CASSLLSRDRVPNQPQHF,TGTGCCAGCTCACTACTATCCCGGGACAGGGTTCCCAATCAGCCCCAGCATTTT
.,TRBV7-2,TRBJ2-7,CASSAGQQVREQYF,TGTGCCAGCAGCGCGGGACAGCAGGTCAGGGAGCAGTACTTC
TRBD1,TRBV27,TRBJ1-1,CASSVGQRNTEAFF,TGTGCCAGCAGTGTGGGACAGAGGAACACTGAAGCTTTCTTT
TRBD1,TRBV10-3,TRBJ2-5,CAISSPDGTEETQYF,TGTGCCATCAGCTCCCCCGACGGGACAGAAGAGACCCAGTACTTC